This passage covers 22 T cell receptor beta chains from one sample sequenced in a study of CD8+ T cells in alopecia areata. cDNA reverse transcribed from extracted RNA served as the sequencing template. Assay used: immunoSEQ multiplex PCR; TCRdb lists only in-frame clones, some missing. This table has about 150,000 clones, less than 65% appearing once. Here the sequenced sample was CD8+ T cells sorted from blood, taken at week 0. The receptors shown here come from a human donor with alopecia areata.

The chain uses TRBV4-3 and TRBJ2-1; TRBD2 matches at 9 bases. The CDR3 has 17 amino acids. The germline V gene has CDR1 LGHNA and CDR2 YSLEER. V trimming: 2 bases; J trimming: 5 bases; junction bases outside the gene matches: 10. CDR3 in DNA: TGCGCCAGCAGCCAAATCCTTAGCGGGGGACCTGACAATGAGCAGTTCTTC. This translates into CASSQILSGGPDNEQFF.

The chain couples TRBV30 to TRBJ2-5; 13 bases fit TRBD2. Trimming cost V 2 bases and J 1 base; bases outside gene matches: 7. The germline V gene encodes CDR1 GTSNPN and CDR2 SVGIG (reference sequence). The CDR3 contains 17 residues. DNA for the CDR3: TGTGCCTGGAGTACCCGGACTAGCGGGGGTCTCCAAGAGACCCAGTACTTC. Protein sequence: CAWSTRTSGGLQETQYF.

This clone occurred a few times. This chain joins TRBV29-1 and TRBJ1-2; 7 nucleotides agree with TRBD1. The CDR3 loop spans 12 amino acids. The trim removed 7 bases at V and 4 bases at J, leaving 6 bases unmatched. CDR1 and CDR2 from the germline V gene are SQVTM and ANQGSEA. CDR3 DNA: TGCAGCGCACGGACAGGCGTCTATGGCTACACCTTC. As protein: CSARTGVYGYTF.

This sequence joins TRBV4-3 and TRBJ2-1; tentatively, D is TRBD1 (6 bases). The CDR3 sequence is 12 residues long. Germline V gene sequence: CDR1 LGHNA, CDR2 YSLEER. Trimming took off 2 bases at V and 8 bases at J, with 7 bases between the two ends. CDR3 coding DNA: TGCGCCAGCAGCCAAACAGGGTATGAGCAGTTCTTC. Translated: CASSQTGYEQFF.

The V gene is TRBV6-5, the J gene TRBJ2-1, with 9 positions matching TRBD1. This CDR3 is 14 amino acids long. CDR1 is MNHEY and CDR2 is SVGAGI in the germline V gene. V shed 4 bases, J shed 8 bases, and the junction held 6 bases outside the gene matches. In DNA, the CDR3 is TGTGCCAGCAGTTTCCGGGACAGGGTCTATGAGCAGTTCTTC. Its translation is CASSFRDRVYEQFF.

The sample holds a few counts of this clone. The same CDR3 arises from other DNA sequences in this sample as well. This sequence joins TRBV30 and TRBJ1-1; tentative D call: TRBD1 (5 bases). The germline gives CDR1 GTSNPN, CDR2 SVGIG (reference sequence). V gave up 2 bases and J gave up 4 bases, with 11 bases separating them. The CDR3 is 13 amino acids. CDR3 sequence reads: CAWSKGSGTEAFF. CDR3 nucleotides: TGTGCCTGGAGTAAGGGGAGCGGCACTGAAGCTTTCTTT.

DNA of the CDR3: TGTGCCAGCAGTGAACGGGGGGGCCCCTACAATGAGCAGTTCTTC. Its protein is CASSERGGPYNEQFF. The rearrangement links TRBV2 to TRBJ2-1; TRBD2 matches at 8 bases. Germline V gene lookup returns CDR1 SNHLY and CDR2 FYNNEI. The CDR3 covers 15 residues. V was clipped by 2 bases and J by 2 bases; unmatched bases: 2.

J is TRBJ1-2 and V is TRBV4-3; no definite D call. Trimming removed 0 bases at V and 6 bases at J, with 8 bases between. CDR3 size: 13 residues. Germline values: CDR1 LGHNA, CDR2 YSLEER. CDR3 residues: CASSQDLADGYTF. CDR3 sequence (DNA): TGCGCCAGCAGCCAAGATTTAGCGGATGGCTACACCTTC.

The sample holds a few counts of this clone. This chain uses TRBV4-3 with TRBJ2-1, with 11 bases fitting TRBD2. This CDR3 region has 15 residues. Germline V CDR1 and CDR2: LGHNA, YSLEER. V gave up 4 bases and J gave up 8 bases; unmatched junction bases: 7. DNA of the CDR3: TGCGCCAGCAGCCCATATAGCGGGGGGGCGGATGAGCAGTTCTTC. Translation gives CASSPYSGGADEQFF.

The chain employs TRBV7-6 and TRBJ2-7; 11 nucleotides align to TRBD1. CDR3 length equals 15 residues. V lost 1 base and J lost 6; bases outside the gene matches: 5. Germline-derived CDR1 and CDR2 are SGHVS and FNYEAQ. CDR3 sequence reads: CASSLVWDRGSEQYF. The CDR3 DNA sequence: TGTGCCAGCAGCTTAGTATGGGACAGGGGGTCCGAGCAGTACTTC.

About this clone: Other DNA sequences of this sample code for an identical CDR3. The J gene is TRBJ1-5, the V gene TRBV30; D call uncertain. Germline V CDR1 and CDR2: GTSNPN, SVGIG (reference sequence). With 2 bases removed from V and 2 bases from J, the gap between germline ends came to 10 bases. The CDR3 extends over 14 amino acids. DNA for the CDR3: TGTGCCTGGAGTCGTACCGGACGCAATCAGCCCCAGCATTTT. This translates into CAWSRTGRNQPQHF.

This clone showed up just a few times. It is likely a read error: a sequence one base away is far more abundant. Other DNA sequences in the same sample also yield this CDR3. The V and J genes are TRBV7-2 and TRBJ2-2; D gene uncertain. CDR3 length: 13 residues. With 2 bases removed from V and 5 bases from J, the gap between germline ends came to 6 bases. In germline, CDR1 is SGHTA, CDR2 FQGNSA. The CDR3 region has the DNA TGTGCCAGCAGCTTAATCGGGACCGGGGAGCTGTTTTTT. Its protein is CASSLIGTGELFF.

This clone was picked up a small number of times. V gene TRBV19 combines with J gene TRBJ2-3; D gene ambiguous. The CDR3 contains 13 residues. The germline gives CDR1 LNHDA, CDR2 SQIVND (reference sequence). The V and J ends lost 10 bases and 2 bases respectively, with 13 bases between them. The CDR3 nucleotides read TGTGCCACCGGGTCCTCCTACACAGATACGCAGTATTTT. It translates to CATGSSYTDTQYF. The whole variable domain, filled in from reference TRBV19 and TRBJ2-3, reads DGGITQSPKYLFRKEGQNVTLSCEQNLNHDAMYWYRQDPGQGLRLIYYSQIVNDFQKGDIAEGYSVSREKKESFPLTVTSAQKNPTAFYLCATGSSYTDTQYFGPGTRLTVL.

The rearrangement uses TRBV2 and TRBJ1-1, with D unclear. Germline V lookup: CDR1 SNHLY, CDR2 FYNNEI. Deletions cut 5 bases from V and 5 bases from J, with 9 bases between. This CDR3 has 12 amino acids. The CDR3 DNA is TGTGCCAGCAGTTCGGTGGGAACTGAAGCTTTCTTT. Amino acids: CASSSVGTEAFF. The complete variable domain, with remaining parts taken from reference TRBV2 and TRBJ1-1, reads EPEVTQTPSHQVTQMGQEVILRCVPISNHLYFYWYRQILGQKVEFLVSFYNNEISEKSEIFDDQFSVERPDGSNFTLKIRSTKLEDSAMYFCASSSVGTEAFFGQGTRLTVV.

This clone was detected a few times. This chain connects TRBV19 to TRBJ1-1; maybe TRBD1 (6 bases). This CDR3 is 11 amino acids long. The germline V gene has CDR1 LNHDA and CDR2 SQIVND (reference sequence). Trimming pared 9 bases from V and 7 bases from J, leaving 12 bases between. The CDR3 region is CASGGQFEAFF. The DNA of the CDR3 is TGTGCCAGCGGAGGACAGTTTGAAGCTTTCTTT.

V and J are TRBV13 and TRBJ2-7; D is unresolved. Trimming removed 3 bases from V and 1 base from J, with 10 bases in between. The CDR3 has 14 amino acids. The germline gives CDR1 PRHDT, CDR2 FYEKMQ (reference sequence). The chain's CDR3 is CASSFSGKSYEQYF. Here the CDR3 DNA reads TGTGCCAGCAGCTTTTCAGGCAAATCCTACGAGCAGTACTTC.

This clone was counted a few times. This chain links TRBV29-1 with TRBJ1-2, with 8 bases matching TRBD1. Germline V lookup: CDR1 SQVTM, CDR2 ANQGSEA. The trim removed 3 bases at V and 4 bases at J, leaving 4 bases unmatched. CDR3 length: 13 amino acids. This CDR3 is CSVDPGGGYGYTF. CDR3 DNA: TGCAGCGTTGATCCAGGGGGCGGCTATGGCTACACCTTC. The full variable domain, rest sourced from reference TRBV29-1 and TRBJ1-2, is SAVISQKPSRDICQRGTSLTIQCQVDSQVTMMFWYRQQPGQSLTLIATANQGSEATYESGFVIDKFPISRPNLTFSTLTVSNMSPEDSSIYLCSVDPGGGYGYTFGSGTRLTVV.

The chain recombines TRBV30 with TRBJ1-1, with a tentative D call TRBD1 (5 bases). The CDR3 extends over 13 amino acids. CDR1 and CDR2 from the germline V gene are GTSNPN and SVGIG (reference sequence). The germline V and J ends were trimmed by 6 bases and 3 bases, with 14 bases remaining between them. The CDR3, as DNA: TGTGCCTGTCGACGGGGGATTGACACTGAAGCTTTCTTT. This sequence encodes CACRRGIDTEAFF.

As to this clone: Other DNA sequences within the sample encode an identical CDR3. The chain carries TRBV6-5 and TRBJ1-2; 7 nucleotides match TRBD1. Per the germline V gene, CDR1 is MNHEY and CDR2 is SVGAGI. V lost 0 bases, J lost 6 bases, and 1 base stayed unmatched. The CDR3 length is 13 residues. CDR3 sequence reads: CASSYSGGDGYTF. DNA for the CDR3: TGTGCCAGCAGTTACTCAGGGGGCGATGGCTACACCTTC.

This sequence joins TRBV27 and TRBJ2-7, with D perhaps given as TRBD1 or TRBD2 (5 bases each). With 8 bases removed from V and 2 bases from J, the gap between germline ends came to 13 bases. The CDR3 totals 13 residues. Germline-derived CDR1 and CDR2 are MNHEY and SMNVEV (reference sequence). The CDR3 coding sequence is TGTGCCAGCTCGAACGGGGCGACCTACGAGCAGTACTTC. It translates to CASSNGATYEQYF.

V and J are TRBV4-3 and TRBJ2-7; D unclear. CDR3 size: 13 residues. CDR1 is LGHNA, CDR2 YSLEER, per germline. Trimming removed 0 bases from V and 6 bases from J, with 9 bases in between. The CDR3 region is CASSQDRNLEQYF. The CDR3 region has the DNA TGCGCCAGCAGCCAAGACAGGAACCTCGAGCAGTACTTC.

The chain joins TRBV7-9 to TRBJ2-1; perhaps TRBD2 as D (6 bases). V lost 4 bases to trimming and J lost 8 bases, with 18 bases between them. Per germline, CDR1 SEHNR and CDR2 FQNEAQ (reference sequence). CDR3 length: 15 residues. CDR3 in amino acids: CASSSGTRKGDEQFF. DNA for the CDR3: TGTGCCAGCAGCTCCGGGACTCGGAAAGGCGATGAGCAGTTCTTC.